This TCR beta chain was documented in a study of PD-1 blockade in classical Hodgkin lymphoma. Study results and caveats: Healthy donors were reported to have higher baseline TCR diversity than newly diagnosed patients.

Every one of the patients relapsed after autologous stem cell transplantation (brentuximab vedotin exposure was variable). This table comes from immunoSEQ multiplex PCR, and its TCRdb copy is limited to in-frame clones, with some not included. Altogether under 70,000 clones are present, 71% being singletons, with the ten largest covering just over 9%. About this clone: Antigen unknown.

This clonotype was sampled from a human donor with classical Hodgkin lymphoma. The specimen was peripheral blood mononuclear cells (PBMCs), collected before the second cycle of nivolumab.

CDR3 DNA sequence: TGTGCCAGCAGCTTAGGACAGATAAATCAGCCCCAGCATTTT. Protein product: CASSLGQINQPQHF. This rearrangement joins TRBV7-2 to TRBJ1-5, with a tentative D call TRBD1 (5 bases). The V end lost 1 base, the J end lost 4 bases, and 8 bases lay between the germline ends. Germline CDR1 and CDR2: SGHTA and FQGNSA. This CDR3 has 14 amino acids.